A selection of T cell receptor beta chains follows, all from one sample in a study of T cells in Graves' hyperthyroidism and ophthalmopathy. Via MiXCR, TCRdb re-called the multiplex PCR reads, giving one row per CDR3 protein. The sample includes about 480,000 distinct CDR3 sequences, around an eighth of them seen just once. Sequences were obtained from blood. The origin of the receptors is a young woman with Graves' hyperthyroidism. The CDR3 runs from the conserved cysteine through the conserved F or W. The D gene is left open where the match is weak. Some rows have no size entry. The others give once, few or many, or a class for an expanded clone.

many	TRBV12-3/TRBV12-4	TRBJ2-7	.	TGTGCCAGCAGCCCAAGGAGGGGGGAGCAGTACTTC	CASSPRRGEQYF
.	TRBV4-1	TRBJ1-2	TRBD1	TGCGCCAGCAGCCAGACCGGGACAGCAGATGGCTACACCTTC	CASSQTGTADGYTF
.	TRBV7-9	TRBJ2-1	TRBD1	TGTGCCAGCAGCTTGGGGGACAGGGGCGCCGATGAGCAGTTCTTC	CASSLGDRGADEQFF
.	TRBV24-1	TRBJ2-2	TRBD2	TGTGCCACCAGTGGCCAACTAGCGGTGAACACCGGGGAGCTGTTTTTT	CATSGQLAVNTGELFF
.	TRBV9	TRBJ2-3	.	TGTGCCAGCAGCGTAGAGGGGGGACTGGGAAGCACAGATACGCAGTATTTT	CASSVEGGLGSTDTQYF
.	TRBV6-1	TRBJ1-1	.	TGTGCCGCCCTCCCATGGGGAATGGAAGCTTTCTTT	CAALPWGMEAFF
.	TRBV5-6	TRBJ1-4	.	TGTGCCAGCAGCTTAGCAGGGAAACAAGAAAAACTGTTTTTT	CASSLAGKQEKLFF
many	TRBV27	TRBJ2-3	TRBD2	TGTGCCAGCAGTCCGCTCTGGCGGGAGCTAGATACGCAGTATTTT	CASSPLWRELDTQYF
many	TRBV27	TRBJ1-1	.	TGTGCCAGCACCCCAAACGTGAACACTGAAGCTTTCTTT	CASTPNVNTEAFF
many	TRBV27	TRBJ2-2	.	TGTGCCAGCAGTTACGCCGTGAATGCCGGGGAGCTGTTTTTT	CASSYAVNAGELFF
few	TRBV7-9	TRBJ1-4	.	TGTGCCAGCAGCCCGGGGAGACAGGCAACTAATGAAAAACTGTTTTTT	CASSPGRQATNEKLFF
many	TRBV28	TRBJ2-3	.	TGTGCCAGCAGGCCATCGCCTAGCTCAGATACGCAGTATTTT	CASRPSPSSDTQYF
.	TRBV25-1	TRBJ1-4	.	TGTGCCAGCAGTGGAGGCCGCCTGGGTAATGAAAAACTGTTTTTT	CASSGGRLGNEKLFF
few	TRBV20-1	TRBJ2-1	.	TGCAGTGCTAGAGATCCACGTCGCTCCTACAATGAGCAGTTCTTC	CSARDPRRSYNEQFF
many	TRBV5-1	TRBJ2-7	TRBD2	TGCGCCAGCAGCACCTCCGGGACTACCTACGAGCAGTACTTC	CASSTSGTTYEQYF
.	TRBV11-2	TRBJ2-1	.	TGTGCCAGCAGCTTAGACGGGCTAGCGAGGCAGTTCTTC	CASSLDGLARQFF
many	TRBV19	TRBJ1-1	TRBD1	TGTGCCAGTAGTCGGGACAGGGATATGAACACTGAAGCTTTCTTT	CASSRDRDMNTEAFF
.	TRBV5-1	TRBJ2-3	.	TGCGCCAGCAGCTTGATTGTCACAGATACGCAGTATTTT	CASSLIVTDTQYF
few	TRBV24-1	TRBJ2-3	TRBD1	TGTGCCACCAGTGGACAGGGGGGTGGAATGACAGATACGCAGTATTTT	CATSGQGGGMTDTQYF
many	TRBV12-3/TRBV12-4	TRBJ2-1	.	TGTGCCAGCAGTTCCCTTACAGGGTACAATGAGCAGTTCTTC	CASSSLTGYNEQFF
many	TRBV10-2	TRBJ2-1	TRBD2	TGCGCCAGCAGTAGGGCGGGAGGAGTTTACAATGAGCAGTTCTTC	CASSRAGGVYNEQFF
many	TRBV7-3	TRBJ2-5	TRBD2	TGTGCCAGCAGCTTGCTGGGACTAGCGGAAGAGACCCAGTACTTC	CASSLLGLAEETQYF
many	TRBV12-3/TRBV12-4	TRBJ2-1	TRBD2	TGTGCCAGCAGTTCCTTCTCTATAGCGGGAGGGCCTGTCAATGAGCAGTTCTTC	CASSSFSIAGGPVNEQFF
many	TRBV14	TRBJ2-3	.	TGTGCCAGCAGCCAAGGAAGATTTGGAGGAGGAGGAGATACGCAGTATTTT	CASSQGRFGGGGDTQYF
few	TRBV5-1	TRBJ2-2	.	TGCGCCAGCAGGGGGGGACGAAACACCGGGGAGCTGTTTTTT	CASRGGRNTGELFF
many	TRBV12-3/TRBV12-4	TRBJ1-1	TRBD1	TGTGCCAGCAGTCGGGACAGGAGGAACACTGAAGCTTTCTTT	CASSRDRRNTEAFF
few	TRBV7-3	TRBJ2-1	TRBD2	TGTGCCAGCAGCTTAAGTCCTAGCGGGAGGAGTGAGCAGTTCTTC	CASSLSPSGRSEQFF
many	TRBV6-1	TRBJ1-1	.	TGTGCCAGCAGTCCAAGCCTGTCTGGGATGAACACTGAAGCTTTCTTT	CASSPSLSGMNTEAFF
.	TRBV30	TRBJ2-3	TRBD2	TGTGCCTGGAGTTCGGGACTAGCGGGAGTAGGGGATACGCAGTATTTT	CAWSSGLAGVGDTQYF
many	TRBV3-1	TRBJ2-5	TRBD2	TGTGCCAGCAGCCCCCCCCTAGCGGACCAAGAGACCCAGTACTTC	CASSPPLADQETQYF
.	TRBV20-1	TRBJ1-5	.	TGCAGTGCTAGATCAAGGGGAGGGGGGGGTTTCAATCAGCCCCAGCATTTT	CSARSRGGGGFNQPQHF
many	TRBV12-3/TRBV12-4	TRBJ2-5	TRBD1	TGTGCCAGCAGGGAGACAGGGGGGAAGGAGACCCAGTACTTC	CASRETGGKETQYF
few	TRBV29-1	TRBJ2-6	.	TGCAGCGCGGCGGCCGGGGCCAACGTCCTGACTTTC	CSAAAGANVLTF
few	TRBV4-1	TRBJ1-1	TRBD1	TGCGCCAGCAGCCTCGCGGACAGGGCGTACACTGAAGCTTTCTTT	CASSLADRAYTEAFF
.	TRBV5-8	TRBJ2-4	.	TGTGCCAGCACTCCCTCGGGGGCTAGTAAAAACATTCAGTACTTC	CASTPSGASKNIQYF
.	TRBV15	TRBJ1-6	.	TGTGCCACGATGGAGAGCTCCTATAATTCACCCCTCCACTTT	CATMESSYNSPLHF
many	TRBV20-1	TRBJ2-5	.	TGCAGTGCTAGAGTGACGGAGACCCAGTACTTC	CSARVTETQYF